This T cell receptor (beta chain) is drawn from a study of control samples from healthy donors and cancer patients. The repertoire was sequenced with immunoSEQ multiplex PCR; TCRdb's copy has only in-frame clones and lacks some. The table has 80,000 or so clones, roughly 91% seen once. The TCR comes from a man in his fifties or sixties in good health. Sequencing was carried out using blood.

This chain's CDR3 is CASTGRTYEQYF. CDR3 sequence (DNA): TGTGCCAGCACAGGTAGGACCTACGAGCAGTACTTC. This chain joins TRBV6-5 and TRBJ2-7; D uncertain. This CDR3 spans 12 amino acids. Trimming left V 7 bases short and J 2 bases short, with 9 bases between. Looked up from germline, CDR1 is MNHEY and CDR2 is SVGAGI.